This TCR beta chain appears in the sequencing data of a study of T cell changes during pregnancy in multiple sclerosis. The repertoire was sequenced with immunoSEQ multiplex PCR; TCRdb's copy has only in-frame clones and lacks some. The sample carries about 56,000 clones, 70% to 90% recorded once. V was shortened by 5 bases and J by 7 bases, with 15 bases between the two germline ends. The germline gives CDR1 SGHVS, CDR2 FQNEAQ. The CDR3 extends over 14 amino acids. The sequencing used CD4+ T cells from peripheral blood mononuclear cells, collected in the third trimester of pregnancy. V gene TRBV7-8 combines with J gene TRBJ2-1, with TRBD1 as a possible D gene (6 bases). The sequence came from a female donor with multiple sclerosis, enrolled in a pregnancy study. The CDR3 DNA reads TGTGCCAGCAGCCCTTCTGGACAGTTTAATGAGCAGTTCTTC. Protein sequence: CASSPSGQFNEQFF.